The T cell receptor (beta chain) under discussion was sequenced for a study of response to subunit inactivated influenza vaccine. One entry per CDR3 protein, called by TCRdb with MiXCR from the RT-PCR reads. Here the sample spans about 780,000 distinct CDR3 sequences, roughly 20% being singletons. Overall study findings and caveats: Researchers suggested that each seasonal influenza vaccination recruits few new T cells.

This clonotype was observed a few times. No antigen is known for it. The TCR comes from a man aged 50-59 years who received an inactivated influenza vaccine. The specimen was PBMCs from blood, collected 5 days after vaccination.

CDR3 amino acids: CASSSSGSSSYEQYF. DNA of the CDR3: TGTGCCAGCAGCAGTAGCGGATCTTCTTCCTACGAGCAGTACTTC. J is TRBJ2-7 and V is TRBV6-1, with D possibly being TRBD2 (6 bases). The V gene lost 6 bases and the J gene lost 1 base, with 16 bases spanning the gap. Germline CDR1 is MNHNS and CDR2 is SASEGT. The CDR3 spans 15 residues.